The 15 T cell receptor beta chains below come from one sample, sequenced in a study of blood T cell repertoires in COVID-19. Here immunoSEQ multiplex PCR was the method, and the copy in TCRdb shows in-frame clones only, minus some. The sample yields roughly 72,000 clones, 79% seen once. Sequenced material: peripheral blood. These receptors originate from a woman over 75 with active or convalescent COVID-19.

The chain couples TRBV20-1 to TRBJ2-1; D gene uncertain. The germline V and J ends were trimmed by 4 bases and 5 bases, with 6 bases remaining between them. CDR3 length: 11 residues. The germline gives CDR1 DFQATT, CDR2 SNEGSKA (reference sequence). In DNA form, the CDR3 reads TGCAGTGCTATAACAAACAATGAGCAGTTCTTC. Its protein is CSAITNNEQFF.

CDR3 DNA: TGTGCCAGCAGTTATTTACCCGTTAGGGGAAAACTGTTTTTT. Residues: CASSYLPVRGKLFF. The chain joins TRBV6-5 to TRBJ1-4, with D perhaps matching TRBD1 (5 bases). Germline lookup yields CDR1 MNHEY and CDR2 SVGAGI. The CDR3 has 14 residues. Deletions cut 3 bases from V and 10 bases from J, with 15 bases between.

The chain recombines TRBV7-9 with TRBJ2-1; the match to TRBD1 covers 9 bases. Germline CDR1 SEHNR, CDR2 FQNEAQ (reference sequence). Trimming removed 5 bases from V and 2 bases from J; junction bases left unmatched: 7. The CDR3 is 16 residues long. In nucleotides, the CDR3 is TGTGCCAGCAGCGGTCCGACAGGGGGAACCTACAATGAGCAGTTCTTC. Its protein is CASSGPTGGTYNEQFF.

The CDR3 DNA reads TGTGCCAGCAGCCCGGTACCGAACACCGGGGAGCTGTTTTTT. It is translated as CASSPVPNTGELFF. The genes are TRBV28 and TRBJ2-2, with D unclear. This CDR3 is built from 14 residues. The germline V and J ends were trimmed by 6 bases and 0 bases, with 8 bases remaining between them. CDR1 is MDHEN and CDR2 is SYDVKM in the germline V gene.

The rearrangement joins TRBV15 to TRBJ1-2, with TRBD1 identical over 7 bases. Germline V gives CDR1 LNHNV, CDR2 YYDKDF (reference sequence). V was pared by 5 bases and J by 5 bases, with 8 bases of the junction left unmatched. The CDR3 runs 14 residues. The CDR3 region has the DNA TGTGCCACCAGCCGGGGGGGACAGCTGTATGGCTACACCTTC. Translation gives CATSRGGQLYGYTF.

The chain joins TRBV18 to TRBJ1-5, with D possibly being TRBD1 (6 bases). The CDR3 runs to 17 residues. Germline V gives CDR1 KGHSH, CDR2 LQKENI. Trimming removed 6 bases from V and 2 bases from J, with 20 bases in between. CDR3 sequence: CASSQTSGGLGNQPQHF. Written as DNA, the CDR3 is TGTGCCAGCTCGCAAACCAGCGGGGGCTTGGGCAATCAGCCCCAGCATTTT.

The rearrangement links TRBV2 to TRBJ2-1, with TRBD2 matching 13 bases. This CDR3 has 14 residues. The germline CDR1 and CDR2 sequences are SNHLY and FYNNEI. V trimming: 7 bases; J trimming: 7 bases; junction bases outside the gene matches: 4. The CDR3 loop reads CASNSGLAGNEQFF. The CDR3 DNA reads as TGTGCCAGCAATTCGGGACTAGCGGGGAATGAGCAGTTCTTC.

The rearrangement uses TRBV2 and TRBJ1-2; D perhaps matches TRBD1 (5 bases). Trimming took off 5 bases at V and 4 bases at J, with 17 bases between the two ends. The CDR3 loop spans 15 amino acids. Germline V gene lookup returns CDR1 SNHLY and CDR2 FYNNEI. In nucleotides, the CDR3 is TGTGCCAGCAGTCGTTTGCAGGGTGTAGCCTATGGCTACACCTTC. This translates into CASSRLQGVAYGYTF.

This clone showed up just a few times. The J gene is TRBJ1-6, the V gene TRBV7-8; possibly TRBD1 for D (5 bases). Germline V gives CDR1 SGHVS, CDR2 FQNEAQ. The CDR3 consists of 15 residues. V was pared by 2 bases and J by 10 bases, with 15 bases between. Here the CDR3 reads CASSLRVRGESPLHF. Written as DNA, the CDR3 is TGTGCCAGCAGCTTAAGGGTTCGGGGGGAATCACCCCTCCACTTT.

The chain is built from TRBV2 and TRBJ2-1, with a weak D call TRBD2 (6 bases). Germline lookup yields CDR1 SNHLY and CDR2 FYNNEI. V lost 3 bases, J lost 4 bases, and 16 bases lay in between. The CDR3 length is 16 residues. In nucleotides, the CDR3 is TGTGCCAGCAGTGAGGTGGGGGGAACAATATACAATGAGCAGTTCTTC. It codes for CASSEVGGTIYNEQFF.

CDR3 sequence reads: CASSGGTGPNNEQFF. CDR3 DNA sequence: TGTGCCAGCAGCGGCGGGACAGGGCCGAACAATGAGCAGTTCTTC. V gene TRBV9 combines with J gene TRBJ2-1; 9 bases line up with TRBD1. This CDR3 has 15 residues. Germline assignment: CDR1 SGDLS and CDR2 YYNGEE. The ends lost 3 bases at V and 5 bases at J; junction bases unmatched: 6.

The rearrangement uses TRBV18 and TRBJ2-7; 7 bases align to TRBD1. Germline V CDR1 and CDR2: KGHSH, LQKENI. CDR3 size: 13 residues. Trimming cost V 8 bases and J 6 bases; bases outside gene matches: 10. CDR3 sequence (DNA): TGTGCCAGCCATGATTGGACAGGAGGCGAGCAGTACTTC. This encodes CASHDWTGGEQYF.

The chain joins TRBV12-5 to TRBJ2-3; D is perhaps TRBD2 (6 bases). Trimming shortened V by 5 bases and J by 1 base, and 19 bases separated the two germline ends. The germline V gene encodes CDR1 LGHNT and CDR2 FRNRAP. CDR3 length equals 17 residues. CDR3 amino acids: CASGPYLLASRTDTQYF. CDR3 nucleotide sequence: TGTGCTAGTGGTCCTTACCTTCTAGCGAGCCGCACAGATACGCAGTATTTT.

This sequence joins TRBV28 and TRBJ2-2; 7 bases are a match to TRBD1. The V segment lost 6 bases and the J segment 4 bases; nucleotides outside the gene matches: 14. Germline V gene lookup returns CDR1 MDHEN and CDR2 SYDVKM. This CDR3 region has 17 residues. The CDR3 DNA is TGTGCCAGCAGCACTTTCCCGGGACAGTTCAGCACCGGGGAGCTGTTTTTT. It encodes CASSTFPGQFSTGELFF.

This clone occurred a few times. The J gene is TRBJ1-1, the V gene TRBV4-1, with a weak D call TRBD1 (6 bases). Trimming took 0 bases from V and 1 from J, leaving 6 bases between them. The CDR3 has 14 residues. Germline V gives CDR1 MGHRA, CDR2 YSYEKL. This chain's CDR3 is CASSQEGGNTEAFF. The CDR3 nucleotides are TGCGCCAGCAGCCAAGAAGGGGGGAACACTGAAGCTTTCTTT.